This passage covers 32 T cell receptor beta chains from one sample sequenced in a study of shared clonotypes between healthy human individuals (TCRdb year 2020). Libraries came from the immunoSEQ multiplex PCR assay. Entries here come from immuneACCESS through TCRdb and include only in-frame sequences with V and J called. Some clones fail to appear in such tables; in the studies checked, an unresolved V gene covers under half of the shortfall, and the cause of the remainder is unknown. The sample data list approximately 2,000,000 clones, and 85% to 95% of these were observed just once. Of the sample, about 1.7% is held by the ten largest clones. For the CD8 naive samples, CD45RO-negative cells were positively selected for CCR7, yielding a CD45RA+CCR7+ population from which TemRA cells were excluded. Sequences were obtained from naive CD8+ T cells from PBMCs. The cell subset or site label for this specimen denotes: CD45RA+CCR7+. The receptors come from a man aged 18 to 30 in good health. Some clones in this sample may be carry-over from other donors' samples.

The CDR3 DNA sequence: TGTGCCAGCAAGGGAGGGAGGGATGAAAAACTGTTTTTT. It encodes CASKGGRDEKLFF. V gene TRBV11-2 combines with J gene TRBJ1-4; D unresolved. Per the germline V gene, CDR1 is SGHAT and CDR2 is FQNNGV. CDR3 size: 13 residues. V was pared by 7 bases and J by 6 bases, with 12 bases between.

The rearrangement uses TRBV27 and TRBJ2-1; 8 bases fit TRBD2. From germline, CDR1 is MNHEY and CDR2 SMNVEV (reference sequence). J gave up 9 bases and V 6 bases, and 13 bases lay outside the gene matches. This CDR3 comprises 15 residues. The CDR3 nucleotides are TGTGCCAGCAGCCCATTTTGGCGGGAGGTATCTGAGCAGTTCTTC. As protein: CASSPFWREVSEQFF.

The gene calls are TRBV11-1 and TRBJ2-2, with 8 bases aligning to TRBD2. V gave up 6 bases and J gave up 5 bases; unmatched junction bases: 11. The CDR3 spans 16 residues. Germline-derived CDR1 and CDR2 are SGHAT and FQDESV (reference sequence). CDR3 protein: CASRIRAGEGTGELFF. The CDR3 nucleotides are TGTGCCAGCAGGATTCGAGCGGGAGAAGGAACCGGGGAGCTGTTTTTT.

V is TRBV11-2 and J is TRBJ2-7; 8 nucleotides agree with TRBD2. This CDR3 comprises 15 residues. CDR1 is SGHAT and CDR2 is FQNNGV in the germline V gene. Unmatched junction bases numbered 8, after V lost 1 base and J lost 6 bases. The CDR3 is CASSLAGTSLVEQYF. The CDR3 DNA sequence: TGTGCCAGCAGCTTAGCCGGGACTAGTCTTGTCGAGCAGTACTTC. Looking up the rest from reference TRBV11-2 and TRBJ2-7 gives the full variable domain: EAGVAQSPRYKIIEKRQSVAFWCNPISGHATLYWYQQILGQGPKLLIQFQNNGVVDDSQLPKDRFSAERLKGVDSTLKIQPAKLEDSAVYLCASSLAGTSLVEQYFGPGTRLTVT.

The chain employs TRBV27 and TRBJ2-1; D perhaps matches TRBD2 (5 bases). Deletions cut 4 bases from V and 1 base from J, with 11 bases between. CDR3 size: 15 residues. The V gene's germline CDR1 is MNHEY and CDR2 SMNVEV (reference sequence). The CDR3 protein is CASSSRDGSYNEQFF. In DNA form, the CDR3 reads TGTGCCAGCAGTTCCCGGGATGGGTCCTACAATGAGCAGTTCTTC.

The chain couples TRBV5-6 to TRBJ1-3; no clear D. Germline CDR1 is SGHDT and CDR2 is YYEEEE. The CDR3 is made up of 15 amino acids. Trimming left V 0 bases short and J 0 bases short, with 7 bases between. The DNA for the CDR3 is TGTGCCAGCAGCTTGGGGCAGGTCTCTGGAAACACCATATATTTT. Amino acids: CASSLGQVSGNTIYF.

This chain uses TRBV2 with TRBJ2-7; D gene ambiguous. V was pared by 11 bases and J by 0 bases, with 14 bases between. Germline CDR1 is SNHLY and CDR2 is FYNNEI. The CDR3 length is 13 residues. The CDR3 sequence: CAQGQSSSYEQYF. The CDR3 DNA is TGTGCCCAAGGCCAGTCGAGCTCCTACGAGCAGTACTTC.

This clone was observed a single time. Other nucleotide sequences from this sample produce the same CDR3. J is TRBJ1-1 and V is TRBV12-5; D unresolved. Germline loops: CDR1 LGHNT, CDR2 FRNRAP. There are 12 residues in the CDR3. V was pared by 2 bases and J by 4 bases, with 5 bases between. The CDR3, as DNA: TGTGCTAGTGGTTTGTGGGGCACTGAAGCTTTCTTT. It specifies CASGLWGTEAFF.

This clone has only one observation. The CDR3 is CAWSVFRGGTEAFF. In DNA form, the CDR3 reads TGTGCCTGGAGTGTCTTCAGGGGAGGCACTGAAGCTTTCTTT. V usage is TRBV30 and J usage is TRBJ1-1; D is possibly TRBD1 (6 bases). Trimming took off 0 bases at V and 4 bases at J, with 12 bases between the two ends. CDR1 is GTSNPN, CDR2 SVGIG, per germline (reference sequence). There are 14 residues in the CDR3.

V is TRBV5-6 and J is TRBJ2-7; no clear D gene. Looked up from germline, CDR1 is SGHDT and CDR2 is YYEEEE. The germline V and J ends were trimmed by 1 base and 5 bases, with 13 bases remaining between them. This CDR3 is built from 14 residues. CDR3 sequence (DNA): TGTGCCAGCAGCTTGCACCAGAATTTGAACGAGCAGTACTTC. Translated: CASSLHQNLNEQYF.

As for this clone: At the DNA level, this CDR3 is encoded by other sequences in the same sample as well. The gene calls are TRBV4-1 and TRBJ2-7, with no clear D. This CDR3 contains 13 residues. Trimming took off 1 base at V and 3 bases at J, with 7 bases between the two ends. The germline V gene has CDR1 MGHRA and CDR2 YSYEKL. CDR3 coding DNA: TGCGCCAGCAGCCAAGGGGCAGGCTACGAGCAGTACTTC. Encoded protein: CASSQGAGYEQYF.

The CDR3 nucleotides are TGTGCCAGCAGCGTAGGAAGGTTAGATACGCAGTATTTT. This encodes CASSVGRLDTQYF. The chain couples TRBV9 to TRBJ2-3; D not resolved. The CDR3 length is 13 residues. V lost 0 bases, J lost 5 bases, and 7 bases lay in between. Germline CDR1 SGDLS, CDR2 YYNGEE. The entire variable domain, with the rest obtained from reference TRBV9 and TRBJ2-3, is as follows: DSGVTQTPKHLITATGQRVTLRCSPRSGDLSVYWYQQSLDQGLQFLIQYYNGEERAKGNILERFSAQQFPDLHSELNLSSLELGDSALYFCASSVGRLDTQYFGPGTRLTVL.

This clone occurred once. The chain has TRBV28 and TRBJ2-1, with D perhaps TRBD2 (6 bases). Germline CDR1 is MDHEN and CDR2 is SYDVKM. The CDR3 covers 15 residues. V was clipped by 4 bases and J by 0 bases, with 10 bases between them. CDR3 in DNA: TGTGCCAGCAGTTCTAGCGATCTCTCCTACAATGAGCAGTTCTTC. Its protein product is CASSSSDLSYNEQFF.

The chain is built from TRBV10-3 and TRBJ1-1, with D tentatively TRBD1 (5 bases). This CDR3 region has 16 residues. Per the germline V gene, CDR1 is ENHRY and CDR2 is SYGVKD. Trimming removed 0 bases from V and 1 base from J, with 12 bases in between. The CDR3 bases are TGTGCCATCAGTGAGTCGACTACGAGGGGGAACACTGAAGCTTTCTTT. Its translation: CAISESTTRGNTEAFF.

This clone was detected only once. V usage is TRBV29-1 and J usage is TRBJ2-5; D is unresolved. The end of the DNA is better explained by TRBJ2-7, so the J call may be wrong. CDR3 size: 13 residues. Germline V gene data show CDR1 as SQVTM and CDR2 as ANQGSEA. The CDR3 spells CSVVPSDSYEQYF. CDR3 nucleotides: TGCAGCGTTGTACCTAGTGACTCCTACGAGCAGTACTTC.

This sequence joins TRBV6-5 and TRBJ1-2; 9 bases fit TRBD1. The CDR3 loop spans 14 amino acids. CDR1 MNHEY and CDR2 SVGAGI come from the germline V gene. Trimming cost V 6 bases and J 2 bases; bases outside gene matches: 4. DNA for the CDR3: TGTGCCAGCAGCAAAGGACAGGGGAACTATGGCTACACCTTC. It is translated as CASSKGQGNYGYTF.

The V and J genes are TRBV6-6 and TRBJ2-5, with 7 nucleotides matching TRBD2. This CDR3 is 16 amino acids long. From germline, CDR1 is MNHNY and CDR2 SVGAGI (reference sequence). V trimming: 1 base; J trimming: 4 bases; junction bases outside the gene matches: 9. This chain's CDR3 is CASSYLGGDWGETQYF. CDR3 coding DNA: TGTGCCAGCAGTTACTTGGGAGGGGACTGGGGAGAGACCCAGTACTTC.

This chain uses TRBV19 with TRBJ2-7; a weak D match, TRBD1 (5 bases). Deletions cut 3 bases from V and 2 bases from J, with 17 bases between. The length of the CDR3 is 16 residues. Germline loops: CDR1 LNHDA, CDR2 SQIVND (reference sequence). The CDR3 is CASSIRFGQKPYEQYF. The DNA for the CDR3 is TGTGCCAGTAGTATCCGGTTTGGACAAAAACCCTACGAGCAGTACTTC.

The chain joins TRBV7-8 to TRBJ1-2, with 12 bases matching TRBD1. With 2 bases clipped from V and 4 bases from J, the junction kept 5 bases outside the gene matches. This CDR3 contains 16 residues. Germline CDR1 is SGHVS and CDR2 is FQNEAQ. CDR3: CASSLRDRGQSYGYTF. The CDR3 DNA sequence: TGTGCCAGCAGCTTACGGGACAGGGGGCAGAGCTATGGCTACACCTTC.

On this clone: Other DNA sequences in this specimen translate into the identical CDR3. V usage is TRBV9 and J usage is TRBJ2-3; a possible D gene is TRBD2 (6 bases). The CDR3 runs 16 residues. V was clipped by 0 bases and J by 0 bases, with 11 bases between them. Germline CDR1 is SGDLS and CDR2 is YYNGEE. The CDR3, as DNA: TGTGCCAGCAGCGTAGATGGGGGGACTAGCACAGATACGCAGTATTTT. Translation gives CASSVDGGTSTDTQYF. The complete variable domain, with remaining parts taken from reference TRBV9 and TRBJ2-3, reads DSGVTQTPKHLITATGQRVTLRCSPRSGDLSVYWYQQSLDQGLQFLIQYYNGEERAKGNILERFSAQQFPDLHSELNLSSLELGDSALYFCASSVDGGTSTDTQYFGPGTRLTVL.

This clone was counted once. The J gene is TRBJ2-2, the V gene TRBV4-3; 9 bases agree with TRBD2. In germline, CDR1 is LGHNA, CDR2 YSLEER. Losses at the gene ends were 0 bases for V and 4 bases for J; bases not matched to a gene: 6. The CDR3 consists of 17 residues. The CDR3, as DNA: TGCGCCAGCAGCCAAGATCGTAGCGGGAGTATCACCGGGGAGCTGTTTTTT. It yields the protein CASSQDRSGSITGELFF.

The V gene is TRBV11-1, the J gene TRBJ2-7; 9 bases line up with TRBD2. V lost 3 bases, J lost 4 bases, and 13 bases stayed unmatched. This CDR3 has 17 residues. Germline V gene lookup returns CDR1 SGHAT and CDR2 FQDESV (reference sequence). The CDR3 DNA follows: TGTGCCAGCAGCTTGGGTTCCTCTAGCGGGGCCGCATACGAGCAGTACTTC. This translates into CASSLGSSSGAAYEQYF.

The CDR3 region has the DNA TGTGCCAGCAGCTTGATACCAGCGGCCCAAGAGACCCAGTACTTC. Protein product: CASSLIPAAQETQYF. The V and J genes are TRBV7-8 and TRBJ2-5; D may be TRBD2 (5 bases). This CDR3 spans 15 amino acids. Per the germline V gene, CDR1 is SGHVS and CDR2 is FQNEAQ. V was clipped by 3 bases and J by 1 base, with 12 bases between them.

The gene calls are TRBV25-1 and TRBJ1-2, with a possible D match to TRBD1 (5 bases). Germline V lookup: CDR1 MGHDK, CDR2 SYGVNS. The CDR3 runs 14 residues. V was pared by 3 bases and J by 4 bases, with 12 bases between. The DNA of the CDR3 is TGTGCCAGCAGTGATGGGGTGGGGCCCTATGGCTACACCTTC. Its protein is CASSDGVGPYGYTF.

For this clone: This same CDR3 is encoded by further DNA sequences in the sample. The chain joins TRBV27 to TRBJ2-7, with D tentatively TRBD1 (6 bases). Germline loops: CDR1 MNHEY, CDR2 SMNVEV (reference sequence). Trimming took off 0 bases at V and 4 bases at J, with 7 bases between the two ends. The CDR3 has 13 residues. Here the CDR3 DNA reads TGTGCCAGCAGTTTATCAAGGGGGTACGAGCAGTACTTC. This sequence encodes CASSLSRGYEQYF.

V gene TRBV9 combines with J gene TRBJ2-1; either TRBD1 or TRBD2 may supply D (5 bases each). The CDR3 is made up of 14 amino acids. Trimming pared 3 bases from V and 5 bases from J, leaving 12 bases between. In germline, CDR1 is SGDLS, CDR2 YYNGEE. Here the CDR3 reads CASSARDPDNEQFF. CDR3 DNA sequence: TGTGCCAGCAGCGCCCGGGACCCTGACAATGAGCAGTTCTTC.

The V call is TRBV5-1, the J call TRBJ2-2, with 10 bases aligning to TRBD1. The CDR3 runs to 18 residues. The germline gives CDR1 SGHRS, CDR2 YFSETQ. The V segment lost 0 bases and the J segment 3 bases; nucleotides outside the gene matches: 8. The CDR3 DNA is TGCGCCAGCAGCTTGGTGGGGACAGGGGACGCGGACACCGGGGAGCTGTTTTTT. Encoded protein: CASSLVGTGDADTGELFF.

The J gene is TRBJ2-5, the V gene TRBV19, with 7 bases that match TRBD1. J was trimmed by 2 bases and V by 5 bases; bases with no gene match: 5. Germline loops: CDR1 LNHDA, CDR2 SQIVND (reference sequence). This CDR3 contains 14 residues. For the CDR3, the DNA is TGTGCCAGTAGTGTTACAGGGGATCAAGAGACCCAGTACTTC. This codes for CASSVTGDQETQYF.

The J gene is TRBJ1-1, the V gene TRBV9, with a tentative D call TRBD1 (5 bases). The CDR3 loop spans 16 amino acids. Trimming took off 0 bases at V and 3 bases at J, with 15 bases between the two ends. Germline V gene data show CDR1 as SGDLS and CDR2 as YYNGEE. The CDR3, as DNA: TGTGCCAGCAGCGTAGCTACCACAAGGGGACACACTGAAGCTTTCTTT. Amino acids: CASSVATTRGHTEAFF.

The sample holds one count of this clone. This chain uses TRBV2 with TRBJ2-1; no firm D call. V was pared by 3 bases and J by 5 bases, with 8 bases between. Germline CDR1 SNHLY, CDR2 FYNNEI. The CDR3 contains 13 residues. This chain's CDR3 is CASSDSAHNEQFF. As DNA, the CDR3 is TGTGCCAGCAGTGACAGTGCCCACAATGAGCAGTTCTTC.

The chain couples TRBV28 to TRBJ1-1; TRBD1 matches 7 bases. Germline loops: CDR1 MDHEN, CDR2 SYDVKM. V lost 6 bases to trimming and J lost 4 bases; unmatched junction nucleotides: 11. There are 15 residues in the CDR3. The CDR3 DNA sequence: TGTGCCAGCAGGTTCAGGGGGACCGTGGGCACTGAAGCTTTCTTT. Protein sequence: CASRFRGTVGTEAFF.

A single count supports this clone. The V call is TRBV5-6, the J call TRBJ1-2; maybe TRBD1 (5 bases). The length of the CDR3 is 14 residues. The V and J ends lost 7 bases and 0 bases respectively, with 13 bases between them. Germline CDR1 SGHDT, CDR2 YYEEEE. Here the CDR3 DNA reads TGTGCCAGCCATCAGGGTACGGCTAACTATGGCTACACCTTC. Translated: CASHQGTANYGYTF.